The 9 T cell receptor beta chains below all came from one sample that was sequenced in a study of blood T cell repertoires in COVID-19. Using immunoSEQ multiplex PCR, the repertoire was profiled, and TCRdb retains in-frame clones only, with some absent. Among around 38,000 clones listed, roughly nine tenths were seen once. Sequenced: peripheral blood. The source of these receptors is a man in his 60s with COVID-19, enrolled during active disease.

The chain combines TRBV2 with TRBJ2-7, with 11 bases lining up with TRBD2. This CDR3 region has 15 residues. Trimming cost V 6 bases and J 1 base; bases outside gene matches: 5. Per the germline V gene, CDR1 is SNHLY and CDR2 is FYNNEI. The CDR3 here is CASRPGLAVSYEQYF. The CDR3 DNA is TGTGCCAGCAGACCGGGACTAGCGGTTTCCTACGAGCAGTACTTC.

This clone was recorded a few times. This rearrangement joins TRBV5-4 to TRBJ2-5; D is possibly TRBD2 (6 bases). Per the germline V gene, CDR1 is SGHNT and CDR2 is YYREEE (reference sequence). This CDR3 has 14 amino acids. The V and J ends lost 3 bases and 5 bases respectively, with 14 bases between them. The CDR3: CASSYAGTRETQYF. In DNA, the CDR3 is TGTGCCAGCAGCTACGCCGGGACTCGGGAGACCCAGTACTTC. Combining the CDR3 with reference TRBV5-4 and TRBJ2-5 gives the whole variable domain ETGVTQSPTHLIKTRGQQVTLRCSSQSGHNTVSWYQQALGQGPQFIFQYYREEENGRGNFPPRFSGLQFPNYSSELNVNALELDDSALYLCASSYAGTRETQYFGPGTRLLVL.

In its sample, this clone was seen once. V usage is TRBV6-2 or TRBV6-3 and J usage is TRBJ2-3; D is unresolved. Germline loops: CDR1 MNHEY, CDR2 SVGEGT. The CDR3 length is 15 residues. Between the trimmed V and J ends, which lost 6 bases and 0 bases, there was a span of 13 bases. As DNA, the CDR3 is TGTGCCAGCAGCACGCCTCAGTCCAGCACAGATACGCAGTATTTT. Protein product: CASSTPQSSTDTQYF.

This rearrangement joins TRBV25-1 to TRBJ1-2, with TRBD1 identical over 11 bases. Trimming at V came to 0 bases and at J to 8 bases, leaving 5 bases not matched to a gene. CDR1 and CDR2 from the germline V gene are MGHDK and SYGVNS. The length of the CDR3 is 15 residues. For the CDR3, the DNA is TGTGCCAGCAGTGAATATGGACAGGGGGCAGAAGGCTACACCTTC. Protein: CASSEYGQGAEGYTF.

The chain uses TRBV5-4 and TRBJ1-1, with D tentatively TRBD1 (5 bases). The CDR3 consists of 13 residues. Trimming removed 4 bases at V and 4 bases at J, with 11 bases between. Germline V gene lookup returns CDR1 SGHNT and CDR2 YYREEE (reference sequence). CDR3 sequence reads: CASSGGVFTEAFF. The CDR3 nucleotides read TGTGCCAGCAGCGGAGGGGTTTTCACTGAAGCTTTCTTT.

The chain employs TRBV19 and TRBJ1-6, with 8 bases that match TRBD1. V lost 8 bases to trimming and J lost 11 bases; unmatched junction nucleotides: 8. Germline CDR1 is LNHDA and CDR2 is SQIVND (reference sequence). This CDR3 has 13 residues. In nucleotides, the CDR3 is TGTGCCAGTTGCAGCGCAGGGGGCCCACCCCTCCACTTT. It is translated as CASCSAGGPPLHF. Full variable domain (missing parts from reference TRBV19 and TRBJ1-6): DGGITQSPKYLFRKEGQNVTLSCEQNLNHDAMYWYRQDPGQGLRLIYYSQIVNDFQKGDIAEGYSVSREKKESFPLTVTSAQKNPTAFYLCASCSAGGPPLHFGNGTRLTVT.

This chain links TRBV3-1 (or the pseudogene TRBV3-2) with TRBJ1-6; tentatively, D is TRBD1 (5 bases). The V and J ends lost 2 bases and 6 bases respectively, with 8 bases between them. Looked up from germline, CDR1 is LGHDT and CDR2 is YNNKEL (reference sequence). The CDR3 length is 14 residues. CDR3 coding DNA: TGTGCCAGCAGCCAACCAGGGCGTAATTCACCCCTCCACTTT. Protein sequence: CASSQPGRNSPLHF.

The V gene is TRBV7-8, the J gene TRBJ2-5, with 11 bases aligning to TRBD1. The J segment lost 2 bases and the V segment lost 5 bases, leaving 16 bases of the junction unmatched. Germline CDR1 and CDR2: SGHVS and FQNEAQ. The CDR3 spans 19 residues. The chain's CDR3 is CASSLDSRVWDRGQETQYF. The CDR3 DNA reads TGTGCCAGCAGCCTAGACTCCAGAGTATGGGACAGGGGGCAAGAGACCCAGTACTTC.

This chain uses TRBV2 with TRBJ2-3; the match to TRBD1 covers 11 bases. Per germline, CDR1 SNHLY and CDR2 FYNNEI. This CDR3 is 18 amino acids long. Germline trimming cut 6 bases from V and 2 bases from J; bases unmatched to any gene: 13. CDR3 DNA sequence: TGTGCCAGCAGCGAGAACCCCGGGACAGGGGGATTCACAGATACGCAGTATTTT. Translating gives CASSENPGTGGFTDTQYF.